The 30 T cell receptor beta chains in this list originate from one sample, sequenced in a study of T cells in tuberculosis (dated 2018 in TCRdb). Library preparation employed the immunoSEQ multiplex PCR assay. Held by TCRdb, this immuneACCESS table contains in-frame sequences only and omits some clones. Under half of the omission traces to an unresolved V gene where checked; the cause of the rest is unknown. For this sample there are about 43,000 clones; around 95% appear just once. 3.5% to 4.5% of the sample is in the top ten clones. The sample comprised PBMCs. These receptors all come from a donor between 10 and 35 years old with latent tuberculosis or without tuberculosis infection.

This clone was found once. CDR3: CASSSTSGNYNEQFF. CDR3 sequence (DNA): TGTGCCAGCAGCTCGACTAGCGGGAATTACAATGAGCAGTTCTTC. The J gene is TRBJ2-1, the V gene TRBV7-2; 11 nucleotides match TRBD2. V lost 4 bases to trimming and J lost 4 bases; unmatched junction nucleotides: 3. Per germline, CDR1 SGHTA and CDR2 FQGNSA. This CDR3 spans 15 amino acids.

The rearrangement joins TRBV7-6 to TRBJ2-7; TRBD1 agrees at 9 bases. The CDR3 loop spans 16 amino acids. In germline, CDR1 is SGHVS, CDR2 FNYEAQ. The V gene end was trimmed by 0 bases and the J gene end by 6 bases; junction bases not matched to a gene: 9. CDR3 sequence (DNA): TGTGCCAGCAGCTTAGCGGCCGGGACAGGGAAGGGCGAGCAGTACTTC. It specifies CASSLAAGTGKGEQYF.

This chain links TRBV27 with TRBJ1-5; D is undetermined. Germline V lookup: CDR1 MNHEY, CDR2 SMNVEV (reference sequence). V lost 6 bases and J lost 0, with 6 bases in between. The CDR3 sequence is 13 residues long. As DNA, the CDR3 is TGTGCCAGCAGCACAGATAGCAATCAGCCCCAGCATTTT. Its translation is CASSTDSNQPQHF.

The CDR3: CASSLTDREEAFF. CDR3 bases: TGTGCCAGCAGCTTGACGGACAGGGAGGAAGCTTTCTTT. The V gene is TRBV7-9, the J gene TRBJ1-1; 8 nucleotides agree with TRBD1. The CDR3 runs 13 residues. The V gene end was trimmed by 3 bases and the J gene end by 8 bases; junction bases not matched to a gene: 5. CDR1 is SEHNR and CDR2 is FQNEAQ in the germline V gene (reference sequence).

The rearrangement joins TRBV7-9 to TRBJ1-4, with D unclear. Germline CDR1 and CDR2: SEHNR and FQNEAQ (reference sequence). V lost 0 bases to trimming and J lost 8 bases, with 16 bases between them. The CDR3 covers 16 residues. This CDR3 is CASSLALGFSLEKLFF. The CDR3 DNA follows: TGTGCCAGCAGCTTAGCGCTGGGCTTTTCCTTGGAAAAACTGTTTTTT.

The gene calls are TRBV10-2 and TRBJ1-1; TRBD1 matches at 7 bases. After removal of 6 bases from V and 1 base from J, the junction contained 11 bases not matched to a gene. In germline, CDR1 is WSHSY, CDR2 SAAADI. This CDR3 comprises 16 residues. CDR3 amino acids: CASRKTQGLSNTEAFF. DNA of the CDR3: TGCGCCAGCAGAAAAACACAGGGGTTGTCGAACACTGAAGCTTTCTTT.

The chain is built from TRBV1 and TRBJ2-3; TRBD2 is the table's D call and was not checked against the DNA. TRBV1 is a pseudogene locus. This CDR3 has 15 residues. CDR3 sequence: CTSSLTGVYTDTQYF. The DNA of the CDR3 is TGCACCAGCAGCCTAACGGGGGTTTACACAGATACGCAGTATTTT.

This sequence joins TRBV7-9 and TRBJ1-5; D gene uncertain. There are 15 residues in the CDR3. V lost 5 bases and J 1 base, leaving 12 bases between the germline ends. CDR1 is SEHNR and CDR2 is FQNEAQ in the germline V gene (reference sequence). The CDR3 DNA reads as TGTGCCAGCAGCACGAGTTCAGCGAGCAATCAGCCCCAGCATTTT. The encoded protein is CASSTSSASNQPQHF.

The chain has TRBV7-2 and TRBJ1-5, with TRBD1 matching over 7 bases. Looked up from germline, CDR1 is SGHTA and CDR2 is FQGNSA. The CDR3 totals 16 residues. The ends lost 1 base at V and 8 bases at J; junction bases unmatched: 11. This chain's CDR3 is CASSLDFRGGAEPQHF. The CDR3 coding sequence is TGTGCCAGCAGCTTAGACTTTAGAGGGGGCGCGGAGCCCCAGCATTTT. The whole variable domain, remainder taken from reference TRBV7-2 and TRBJ1-5, is GAGVSQSPSNKVTEKGKDVELRCDPISGHTALYWYRQSLGQGLEFLIYFQGNSAPDKSGLPSDRFSAERTGGSVSTLTIQRTQQEDSAVYLCASSLDFRGGAEPQHFGDGTRLSIL.

V is TRBV2 and J is TRBJ1-2, with 9 bases that match TRBD1. The germline V gene has CDR1 SNHLY and CDR2 FYNNEI. The junction had 4 bases not matched to a gene; V was cut back by 6 bases and J by 8 bases. The CDR3 is 12 residues long. The DNA of the CDR3 is TGTGCCAGCAGGGGACAGGGCCTGGGCTACACCTTC. It is translated as CASRGQGLGYTF.

The rearrangement links TRBV5-6 to TRBJ2-3; D might be TRBD2 (6 bases). The CDR3 extends over 12 amino acids. V dropped 1 base and J dropped 11 bases, with 11 bases sitting between them. From germline, CDR1 is SGHDT and CDR2 YYEEEE. CDR3 region: CASSLLAGKQYF. The CDR3 DNA follows: TGTGCCAGCAGCTTGCTCGCGGGGAAGCAGTATTTT.

This clone has only one observation. V and J are TRBV29-1 and TRBJ1-1; D is unresolved. This CDR3 has 13 amino acids. Trimming cost V 5 bases and J 0 bases, with 10 bases left between them. Germline V gene lookup returns CDR1 SQVTM and CDR2 ANQGSEA. The DNA for the CDR3 is TGCAGCGTTTGTCAGGTATTGAACACTGAAGCTTTCTTT. This sequence encodes CSVCQVLNTEAFF.

CDR3 DNA sequence: TGTGCCAGCTCACTACAAGGGGATCAGCCCCAGCATTTT. Its protein is CASSLQGDQPQHF. V and J are TRBV18 and TRBJ1-5, with D tentatively TRBD1 (5 bases). The CDR3 is 13 residues long. V was shortened by 4 bases and J by 5 bases, with 9 bases between the two germline ends. Germline CDR1 and CDR2: KGHSH and LQKENI.

This sequence joins TRBV19 and TRBJ1-1, with TRBD1 identical over 7 bases. Germline-derived CDR1 and CDR2 are LNHDA and SQIVND (reference sequence). The CDR3 consists of 15 residues. The J segment lost 0 bases and the V segment lost 6 bases, leaving 7 bases of the junction unmatched. The CDR3 DNA sequence: TGTGCCAGTAGCCCTTTTGGGACAGTGAACACTGAAGCTTTCTTT. Its protein is CASSPFGTVNTEAFF.

This rearrangement joins TRBV9 to TRBJ2-7, with D unresolved. V was pared by 4 bases and J by 3 bases, with 5 bases between. Germline CDR1 SGDLS, CDR2 YYNGEE. The CDR3 extends over 11 amino acids. CDR3 protein: CASSPGYEQYF. The CDR3 DNA reads TGTGCCAGCAGCCCGGGCTACGAGCAGTACTTC.

This chain connects TRBV18 to TRBJ2-7; D not certain. CDR3 length: 13 residues. Germline V gene data show CDR1 as KGHSH and CDR2 as LQKENI. V shed 3 bases and J shed 2 bases, with 8 bases lying between them. The CDR3 DNA is TGTGCCAGCTCACCTAACACAGCCTACGAGCAGTACTTC. Translated, it gives CASSPNTAYEQYF.

The genes are TRBV11-2 and TRBJ2-3, with D hard to call. The V end lost 8 bases, the J end lost 5 bases, and 20 bases lay between the germline ends. From germline, CDR1 is SGHAT and CDR2 FQNNGV. The CDR3 is 15 amino acids. The CDR3 DNA follows: TGTGCCAGCCGTAAGCCGGGTCCTATTATAGATACGCAGTATTTT. It encodes CASRKPGPIIDTQYF.

This chain connects TRBV9 to TRBJ2-4; TRBD1 matches 10 bases. The V segment lost 2 bases and the J segment 9 bases; nucleotides outside the gene matches: 8. The CDR3 loop spans 15 amino acids. From germline, CDR1 is SGDLS and CDR2 YYNGEE. CDR3 loop: CASSVRPGQGSIQYF. In nucleotides, the CDR3 is TGTGCCAGCAGCGTTCGACCGGGACAGGGGTCCATTCAGTACTTC.

The V gene is TRBV5-8, the J gene TRBJ1-1, with 7 bases identical to TRBD1. Germline CDR1 and CDR2: SGHTS and YDEGEE. This CDR3 has 15 amino acids. V was pared by 3 bases and J by 1 base, with 6 bases of the junction left unmatched. This CDR3 is CASSSYRGRNTEAFF. DNA of the CDR3: TGTGCCAGCAGCTCCTACAGGGGTAGGAACACTGAAGCTTTCTTT.

The V gene is TRBV6-1, the J gene TRBJ1-1; TRBD1 aligns across 7 bases. V was clipped by 1 base and J by 5 bases; unmatched bases: 4. The CDR3 has 14 residues. Germline V gives CDR1 MNHNS, CDR2 SASEGT. In DNA form, the CDR3 reads TGTGCCAGCAGTGAAGTACCAGGGGGAACTGAAGCTTTCTTT. Protein: CASSEVPGGTEAFF.

There are a few counts of this clone. The chain recombines TRBV25-1 with TRBJ1-5; 8 nucleotides align to TRBD1. CDR3 length: 16 amino acids. Germline CDR1 is MGHDK and CDR2 is SYGVNS. With 3 bases clipped from V and 5 bases from J, the junction kept 9 bases outside the gene matches. Here the CDR3 reads CASSEGQGALDQPQHF. CDR3 DNA sequence: TGTGCCAGCAGTGAGGGCCAGGGGGCGCTAGATCAGCCCCAGCATTTT.

J is TRBJ1-6 and V is TRBV7-2; no reliable D call. The V end lost 2 bases, the J end lost 4 bases, and 6 bases lay between the germline ends. Per germline, CDR1 SGHTA and CDR2 FQGNSA. The CDR3 extends over 14 amino acids. CDR3 in DNA: TGTGCCAGCAGCTTAAGCGGGTATAATTCACCCCTCCACTTT. Translation gives CASSLSGYNSPLHF.

The chain couples TRBV4-1 to TRBJ1-4; D gene ambiguous. V lost 3 bases and J 5 bases, leaving 22 bases between the germline ends. The V gene's germline CDR1 is MGHRA and CDR2 YSYEKL. This CDR3 has 18 amino acids. CDR3 sequence (DNA): TGCGCCAGCAGCCATCTACCAGACCAAATATCGAGGAATGAAAAACTGTTTTTT. Translated, it gives CASSHLPDQISRNEKLFF.

The rearrangement links TRBV5-6 to TRBJ1-1; D is uncertain. With 0 bases removed from V and 1 base from J, the gap between germline ends came to 7 bases. Germline loops: CDR1 SGHDT, CDR2 YYEEEE. The CDR3 has 14 residues. As DNA, the CDR3 is TGTGCCAGCAGCTTGGCAACAACGAACACTGAAGCTTTCTTT. Protein product: CASSLATTNTEAFF. Variable domain in full (rest from reference TRBV5-6 and TRBJ1-1): DAGVTQSPTHLIKTRGQQVTLRCSPKSGHDTVSWYQQALGQGPQFIFQYYEEEERQRGNFPDRFSGHQFPNYSSELNVNALLLGDSALYLCASSLATTNTEAFFGQGTRLTVV.

The chain links TRBV5-4 to TRBJ2-3; D is perhaps TRBD1 (6 bases). Germline lookup yields CDR1 SGHNT and CDR2 YYREEE (reference sequence). The CDR3 covers 15 residues. Trimming removed 0 bases at V and 4 bases at J, with 12 bases between. The CDR3 spells CASSLEAGAADTQYF. For the CDR3, the DNA is TGTGCCAGCAGCTTGGAGGCAGGGGCTGCAGATACGCAGTATTTT.

The V gene is TRBV7-9, the J gene TRBJ2-4; 11 bases fit TRBD2. The germline V gene encodes CDR1 SEHNR and CDR2 FQNEAQ (reference sequence). The CDR3 is made up of 16 amino acids. The V segment lost 3 bases and the J segment 4 bases; nucleotides outside the gene matches: 5. CDR3 nucleotides: TGTGCCAGCAGCTTCCTAGCGGGGGGCCTGAAAAACATTCAGTACTTC. It codes for CASSFLAGGLKNIQYF. The variable domain in full, with the rest retrieved from reference TRBV7-9 and TRBJ2-4, is DTGVSQNPRHKITKRGQNVTFRCDPISEHNRLYWYRQTLGQGPEFLTYFQNEAQLEKSRLLSDRFSAERPKGSFSTLEIQRTEQGDSAMYLCASSFLAGGLKNIQYFGAGTRLSVL.

The gene calls are TRBV18 and TRBJ2-3; D might be TRBD2 (6 bases). This CDR3 is 16 amino acids long. V lost 6 bases to trimming and J lost 2 bases, with 18 bases between them. Germline V CDR1 and CDR2: KGHSH, LQKENI. The CDR3 DNA reads as TGTGCCAGCTCCCGCTCGGGCGGGGCCCCCACAGATACGCAGTATTTT. Its translation: CASSRSGGAPTDTQYF.

V and J are TRBV5-4 and TRBJ2-3, with a possible D match to TRBD1 (6 bases). Trimming took off 0 bases at V and 3 bases at J, with 14 bases between the two ends. The germline V gene has CDR1 SGHNT and CDR2 YYREEE (reference sequence). The CDR3 contains 16 residues. CDR3 nucleotide sequence: TGTGCCAGCAGCTTGGCTACCAGGGGCAGGACAGATACGCAGTATTTT. It codes for CASSLATRGRTDTQYF.

The chain recombines TRBV2 with TRBJ1-2, with D maybe TRBD1 (5 bases). This CDR3 is 12 amino acids long. The germline CDR1 and CDR2 sequences are SNHLY and FYNNEI. V lost 5 bases to trimming and J lost 6 bases, with 10 bases between them. The DNA for the CDR3 is TGTGCCAGCAGTCGGGGGTTGAATGGCTACACCTTC. Its translation: CASSRGLNGYTF.

CDR3 amino acids: CASSYQGQATYEQYF. DNA of the CDR3: TGTGCCAGCAGCTATCAGGGACAGGCGACCTACGAGCAGTACTTC. The V gene is TRBV7-2, the J gene TRBJ2-7; TRBD1 agrees at 8 bases. Germline-derived CDR1 and CDR2 are SGHTA and FQGNSA. The CDR3 length is 15 residues. Unmatched junction bases numbered 7, after V lost 4 bases and J lost 2 bases.